Described below is a single T cell receptor (beta chain) sequence and its context. The antigen is undetermined. The entry originates in a study of regulatory T cells in long-lasting Graves disease. Study summary: Over 5 years of antithyroid drugs with positive TSH receptor antibodies was taken to mean persistent Graves' disease.

Documented time point: persistent/refractory GD, antithyroid drugs over 5 years with positive TRAb. Following extraction of RNA from PBMCs, that RNA was used to make the TCR library. Study-wide findings and caveats: TRBV28 was favored in persistent disease, as were TRBJ1-2 and TRBJ2-5.

Both iRepertoire HTBI primers and Arm-PCR of CDR3 regions were used to build the TCR beta libraries. Each CDR3 protein is one row after TCRdb ran MiXCR on the multiplex PCR reads. The data hold 650,000 to 850,000 distinct CDR3 sequences, with approximately 29% observed a single time. The CDR3 is made up of 17 amino acids. Trimming stripped 5 bases from V and 0 bases from J, with 15 bases between. CDR1 and CDR2 (germline): KGHDR, SFDVKD. The starting material was peripheral blood mononuclear cells (PBMCs), obtained when the disease was refractory, from a patient treated with antithyroid drugs. The source is a female donor with Graves disease. The rearrangement uses TRBV24-1 and TRBJ2-2; D not resolved. The CDR3 DNA follows: TGTGCCACCAGTGCCCCTTTTGGCAGCCCGAACACCGGGGAGCTGTTTTTT. It encodes CATSAPFGSPNTGELFF.